The clone carrying this T cell receptor beta chain was counted many times. No antigen is known for it. This entry is derived from a study of T cells in Graves' hyperthyroidism and ophthalmopathy. Study-level results: Most expanded thyroid clonotypes above 0.001 also appeared in blood.

The V gene's germline CDR1 is DFQATT and CDR2 SNEGSKA (reference sequence). The V end was cut by 0 bases, the J end by 6 bases, with 11 bases between. CDR3 length: 13 residues. The investigators amplified TCR beta CDR3 regions from RNA transcripts. The HTBI primer set was used in a first-round RT-PCR of the TCR CDR3. TCRdb re-called the multiplex PCR reads with MiXCR, one entry per CDR3 protein. Of 360,000 or so distinct CDR3 sequences in the sample, about a sixth are singletons; the top ten hold 15% to 17%. The TCR comes from a woman between 35 and 50 years old with Graves' ophthalmopathy. The V call is TRBV20-1, the J call TRBJ1-2, with D unresolved. The sample was blood. The CDR3 here is CSARDKGGNGYTF. The CDR3 DNA is TGCAGTGCTAGAGATAAGGGTGGGAATGGCTACACCTTC.